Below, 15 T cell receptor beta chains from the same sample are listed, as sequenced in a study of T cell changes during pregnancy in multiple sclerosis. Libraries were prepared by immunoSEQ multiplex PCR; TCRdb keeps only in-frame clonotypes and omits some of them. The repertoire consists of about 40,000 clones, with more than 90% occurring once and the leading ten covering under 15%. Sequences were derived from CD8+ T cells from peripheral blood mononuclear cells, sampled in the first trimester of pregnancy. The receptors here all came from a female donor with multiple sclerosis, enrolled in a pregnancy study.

The CDR3 sequence: CSVEENTGGLPGTDTQYF. The CDR3 coding sequence is TGCAGCGTTGAAGAGAACACGGGGGGGCTACCGGGGACAGATACGCAGTATTTT. The gene calls are TRBV29-1 and TRBJ2-3, with 8 bases identical to TRBD2. V was pared by 0 bases and J by 3 bases, with 14 bases of the junction left unmatched. The V gene's germline CDR1 is SQVTM and CDR2 ANQGSEA. The CDR3 consists of 18 residues.

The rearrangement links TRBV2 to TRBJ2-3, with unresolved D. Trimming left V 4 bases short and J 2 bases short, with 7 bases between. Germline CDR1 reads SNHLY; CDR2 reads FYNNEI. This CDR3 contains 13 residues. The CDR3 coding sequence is TGTGCCAGCAGTGCGTACACCACAGATACGCAGTATTTT. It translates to CASSAYTTDTQYF.

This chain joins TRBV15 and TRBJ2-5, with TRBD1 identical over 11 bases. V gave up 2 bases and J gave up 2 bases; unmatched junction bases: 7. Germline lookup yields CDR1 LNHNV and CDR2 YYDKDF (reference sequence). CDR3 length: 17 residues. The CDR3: CATSRHPGTGGQETQYF. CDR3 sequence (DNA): TGTGCCACCAGCAGACACCCCGGGACAGGGGGTCAAGAGACCCAGTACTTC.

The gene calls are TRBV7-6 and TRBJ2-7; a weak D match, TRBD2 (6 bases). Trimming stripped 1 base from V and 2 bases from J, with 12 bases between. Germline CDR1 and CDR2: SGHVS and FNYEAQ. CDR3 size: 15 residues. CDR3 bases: TGTGCCAGCAGCTTAGGTCCGGGGGTGGCCTACGAGCAGTACTTC. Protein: CASSLGPGVAYEQYF.

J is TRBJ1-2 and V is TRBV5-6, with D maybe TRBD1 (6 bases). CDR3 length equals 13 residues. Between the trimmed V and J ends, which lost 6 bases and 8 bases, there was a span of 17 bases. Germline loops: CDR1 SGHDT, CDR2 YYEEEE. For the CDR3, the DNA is TGTGCCAGCACCCCGGGGGGGGCGCGGGGCTACACCTTC. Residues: CASTPGGARGYTF.

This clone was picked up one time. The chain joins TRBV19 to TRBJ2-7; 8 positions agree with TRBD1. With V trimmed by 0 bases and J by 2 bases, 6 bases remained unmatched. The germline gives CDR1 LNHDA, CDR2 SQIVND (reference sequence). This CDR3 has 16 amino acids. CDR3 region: CASSIDLETGAYEQYF. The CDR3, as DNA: TGTGCCAGTAGTATAGATCTTGAGACAGGGGCCTACGAGCAGTACTTC.

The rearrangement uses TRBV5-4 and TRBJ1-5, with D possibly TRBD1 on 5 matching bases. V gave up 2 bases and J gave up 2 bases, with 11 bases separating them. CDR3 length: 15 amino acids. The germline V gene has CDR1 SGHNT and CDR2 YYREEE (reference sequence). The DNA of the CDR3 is TGTGCCAGCAGCTTTTTTCCGACAGGCAATCAGCCCCAGCATTTT. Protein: CASSFFPTGNQPQHF.

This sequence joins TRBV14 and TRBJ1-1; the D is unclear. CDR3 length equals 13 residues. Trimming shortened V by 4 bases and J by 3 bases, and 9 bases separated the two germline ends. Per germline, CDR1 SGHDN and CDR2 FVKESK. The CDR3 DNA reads TGTGCCAGCAGCCTTGATCGGTACACTGAAGCTTTCTTT. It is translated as CASSLDRYTEAFF.

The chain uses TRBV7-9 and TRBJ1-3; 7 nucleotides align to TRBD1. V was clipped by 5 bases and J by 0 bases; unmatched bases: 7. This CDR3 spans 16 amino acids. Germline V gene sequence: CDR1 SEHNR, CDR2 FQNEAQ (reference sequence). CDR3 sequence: CASSTGTEHSGNTIYF. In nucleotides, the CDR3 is TGTGCCAGCAGCACCGGGACAGAGCACTCTGGAAACACCATATATTTT.

Here the CDR3 reads CASSPTVSGNTIYF. The CDR3, as DNA: TGTGCCAGCAGCCCGACAGTCTCTGGAAACACCATATATTTT. This chain links TRBV9 with TRBJ1-3; a weak D match, TRBD1 (5 bases). From germline, CDR1 is SGDLS and CDR2 YYNGEE. With 4 bases removed from V and 0 bases from J, the gap between germline ends came to 8 bases. The CDR3 is 14 residues long.

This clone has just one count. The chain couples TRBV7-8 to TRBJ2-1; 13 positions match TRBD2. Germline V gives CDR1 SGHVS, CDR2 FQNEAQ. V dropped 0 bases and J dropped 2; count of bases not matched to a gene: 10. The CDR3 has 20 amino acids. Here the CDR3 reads CASSLALAGGPASTYNEQFF. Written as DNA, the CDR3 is TGTGCCAGCAGCTTAGCACTAGCGGGGGGGCCGGCGTCCACCTACAATGAGCAGTTCTTC. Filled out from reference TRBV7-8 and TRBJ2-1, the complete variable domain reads GAGVSQSPRYKVAKRGQDVALRCDPISGHVSLFWYQQALGQGPEFLTYFQNEAQLDKSGLPSDRFFAERPEGSVSTLKIQRTQQEDSAVYLCASSLALAGGPASTYNEQFFGPGTRLTVL.

The CDR3 nucleotides are TGTGCCAGCAGCCTTGGGGGACAGGGGGCGGAGGGGGCCAACGTCCTGACTTTC. Residues: CASSLGGQGAEGANVLTF. This chain uses TRBV4-2 with TRBJ2-6, with 12 nucleotides matching TRBD1. CDR1 and CDR2 from the germline V gene are LGHNA and YNFKEQ. Trimming removed 4 bases from V and 4 bases from J; junction bases left unmatched: 8. This CDR3 has 18 amino acids.

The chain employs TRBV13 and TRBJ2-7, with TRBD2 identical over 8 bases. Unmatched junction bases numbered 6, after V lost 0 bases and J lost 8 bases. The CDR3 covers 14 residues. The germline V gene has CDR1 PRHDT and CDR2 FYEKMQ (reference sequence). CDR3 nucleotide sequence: TGTGCCAGCAGCTTAGGACTCGGGAGGGGTCAGCAGTACTTC. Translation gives CASSLGLGRGQQYF. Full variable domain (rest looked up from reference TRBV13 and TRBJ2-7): AAGVIQSPRHLIKEKRETATLKCYPIPRHDTVYWYQQGPGQDPQFLISFYEKMQSDKGSIPDRFSAQQFSDYHSELNMSSLELGDSALYFCASSLGLGRGQQYFGPGTRLTVT.

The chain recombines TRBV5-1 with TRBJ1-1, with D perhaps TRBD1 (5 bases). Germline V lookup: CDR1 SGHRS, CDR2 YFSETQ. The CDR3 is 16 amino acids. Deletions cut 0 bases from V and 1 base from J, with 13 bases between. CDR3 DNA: TGCGCCAGCAGCTTGGGACAGCCAAAAGAGAACACTGAAGCTTTCTTT. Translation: CASSLGQPKENTEAFF.

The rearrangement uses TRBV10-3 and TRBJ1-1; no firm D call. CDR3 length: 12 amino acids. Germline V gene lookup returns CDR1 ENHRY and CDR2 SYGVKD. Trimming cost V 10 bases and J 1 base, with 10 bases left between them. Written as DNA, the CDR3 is TGTGCCACGAATACAGAGAACACTGAAGCTTTCTTT. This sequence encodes CATNTENTEAFF.